This record concerns one TCR beta chain sequence. The repertoire was sequenced with immunoSEQ multiplex PCR; TCRdb's copy has only in-frame clones and lacks some. The sample has about 160,000 clones; approximately 80% are singletons. Per the germline V gene, CDR1 is SGHRS and CDR2 is YFSETQ. The length of the CDR3 is 18 residues. V trimming: 4 bases; J trimming: 6 bases; junction bases outside the gene matches: 15. This specimen belongs to a study of blood T cell repertoires in COVID-19. Sequenced: peripheral blood. This sequence joins TRBV5-1 and TRBJ1-4; TRBD1 aligns across 10 bases. The origin of this receptor is a man aged 55 to 70 with acute or convalescent COVID-19. CDR3: CASSKTYTDRGRHEKLFF. CDR3 in DNA: TGCGCCAGCAGCAAAACCTATACCGACAGGGGGCGACATGAAAAACTGTTTTTT.